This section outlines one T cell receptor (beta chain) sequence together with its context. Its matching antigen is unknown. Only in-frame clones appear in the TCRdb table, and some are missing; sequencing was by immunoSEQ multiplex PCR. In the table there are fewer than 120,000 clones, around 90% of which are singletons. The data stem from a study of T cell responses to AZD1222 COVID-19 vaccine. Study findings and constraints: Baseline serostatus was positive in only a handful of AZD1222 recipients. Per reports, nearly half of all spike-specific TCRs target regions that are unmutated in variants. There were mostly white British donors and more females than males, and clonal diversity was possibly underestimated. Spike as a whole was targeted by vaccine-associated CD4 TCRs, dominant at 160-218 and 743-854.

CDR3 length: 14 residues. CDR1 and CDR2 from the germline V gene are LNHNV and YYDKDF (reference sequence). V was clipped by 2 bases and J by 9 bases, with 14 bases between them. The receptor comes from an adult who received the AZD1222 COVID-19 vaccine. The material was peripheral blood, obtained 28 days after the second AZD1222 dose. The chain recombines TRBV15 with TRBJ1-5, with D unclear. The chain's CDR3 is CATSRLTPFGPQHF. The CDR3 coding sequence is TGTGCCACCAGCAGATTAACCCCTTTCGGGCCCCAGCATTTT.